Sequencing of this T cell receptor beta chain was carried out in a study of graft-versus-host responses after intestinal transplantation. About the study: Induction with anti-thymocyte globulin, then tacrolimus and steroids for about 3 years, was given to all recipients. Study conclusions and caveats: Recipient bone marrow held GvH clones, some seen earlier in ileum or blood. Clonal ratios of graft-versus-host to host-versus-graft in allografts were high for patients exhibiting graft-donor T cell macrochimerism.

CDR1 and CDR2 from the germline V gene are SGHVS and FQNEAQ. CDR3 length equals 16 residues. In the case of this clone: Its specificity is unknown.

The assay was immunoSEQ multiplex PCR, and TCRdb's table has in-frame clones only and misses some. The data hold 140,000 or so clones, with over 90% observed a single time. This sequence originates from a human donor who received an intestinal transplant. The chain combines TRBV7-8 with TRBJ2-5; 8 nucleotides match TRBD2. The J call may be faulty, since TRBJ2-7 better matches the DNA end. The source was unstimulated CD4+ T cells sorted from spleen or lymph node cells, collected before intestinal transplant. CDR3 sequence (DNA): TGTGCCAGCAGCTCTGGAGCTAGCGGGCCCTCTGACGAGCAGTACTTC. This translates into CASSSGASGPSDEQYF.